The rows below give T cell receptor beta chains drawn from one sample of a study of blood T cell repertoires in COVID-19. Generated by immunoSEQ multiplex PCR, the TCRdb table keeps only in-frame clones and is missing some. The table records fewer than 200,000 clones, 84% of them present only once. The sample was PBMCs or T cells enriched from blood (not recorded which). The receptor source for this set is a woman in her 30s who had been exposed to COVID-19. The conserved cysteine and the conserved F or W are not part of the CDR3 here. Fields, in order: V gene, CDR3 protein.

V: TRBV19; CDR3: ASMGHSSYNSPLH
V: TRBV11-2; CDR3: ASSLAGRGAINEQF
V: TRBV2; CDR3: ASSASPLAGGQETQY
V: TRBV27; CDR3: ASSPWDSTYEQY
V: TRBV5-8; CDR3: ASSRTGNNQPQH
V: TRBV2; CDR3: ASTPPGVYKNIQY
V: TRBV6-6; CDR3: ATKTVAYT
V: TRBV12-5; CDR3: ASGFLAGTGGNTEAF
V: TRBV3-1/TRBV3-2; CDR3: ASSHELAGVLTDTQY
V: TRBV20-1; CDR3: SALPGYT
V: TRBV3-1/TRBV3-2; CDR3: ASSQGAGPGLGELF
V: TRBV6-2/TRBV6-3; CDR3: ASSQLTGELF
V: TRBV19; CDR3: ASSIDWASGGNNEQF
V: TRBV11-2; CDR3: ASSLRGRQGDTGELF
V: TRBV5-1; CDR3: ASSSFGSGTHNEQF
V: TRBV7-2; CDR3: ASSPLGPNQPQH
V: TRBV6-2/TRBV6-3; CDR3: ASSIGNQPQH
V: TRBV18; CDR3: ASSPRRQGGTGELF
V: TRBV2; CDR3: ASSEGLAAGTQY
V: TRBV5-4; CDR3: ASSPVATGVNYGYT
V: TRBV4-1; CDR3: ASSQQTGASYGYT
V: TRBV9; CDR3: ASSIEPSGAVEDTQY
V: TRBV9; CDR3: ASSVGLGQGAHEAF
V: TRBV7-9; CDR3: ASSLSEVSYGYT
V: TRBV20-1; CDR3: SALPEAF
V: TRBV24-1; CDR3: ATNTTGGNEKLF